These 20 T cell receptor beta chains share one sample of origin, sequenced in a study of molecular identifiers for immune sequencing clone quantification. TCRdb re-analysed the PCR reads in MiXCR, keeping a single row per CDR3 protein. The sample has over 550,000 distinct CDR3 sequences; around 25% are singletons. What was sequenced was naive CD8+ T cells from blood, with Jurkat cell RNA spiked in. The subset was: FACS-sorted CD8+CD4-CCR7+CD45RA+ naive T cells. These receptors came from a human donor in good health. Some libraries in this study had Jurkat cell RNA spiked in.

A few counts support this clonotype. The chain carries TRBV19 and TRBJ1-2; D is uncertain. The germline CDR1 and CDR2 sequences are LNHDA and SQIVND (reference sequence). The CDR3 consists of 13 residues. Trimming removed 10 bases from V and 8 bases from J, with 20 bases in between. Written as DNA, the CDR3 is TGTGCCACAAACCTCGGCTCTTTTTGGGGCTACACCTTC. Its translation: CATNLGSFWGYTF.

The chain links TRBV7-2 to TRBJ2-1; the D is unclear. V was pared by 2 bases and J by 10 bases, with 15 bases between. Germline CDR1 reads SGHTA; CDR2 reads FQGNSA. The length of the CDR3 is 14 residues. The CDR3 sequence: CASSLFKQLREQFF. The CDR3 nucleotides are TGTGCCAGCAGCTTATTCAAGCAGCTTAGGGAGCAGTTCTTC.

The gene calls are TRBV9 and TRBJ2-5; TRBD1 or TRBD2 may be the D gene (7 bases each). The CDR3 has 15 residues. Deletions cut 0 bases from V and 5 bases from J, with 14 bases between. The germline V gene has CDR1 SGDLS and CDR2 YYNGEE. CDR3 bases: TGTGCCAGCAGCGTAGCGGCAGGGGGAGGGGAGACCCAGTACTTC. As protein: CASSVAAGGGETQYF. The full variable domain, its missing parts supplied by reference TRBV9 and TRBJ2-5, is DSGVTQTPKHLITATGQRVTLRCSPRSGDLSVYWYQQSLDQGLQFLIQYYNGEERAKGNILERFSAQQFPDLHSELNLSSLELGDSALYFCASSVAAGGGETQYFGPGTRLLVL.

This sequence joins TRBV4-3 and TRBJ2-3; 11 positions agree with TRBD2. Germline CDR1 reads LGHNA; CDR2 reads YSLEER. Trimming took 0 bases from V and 2 from J; bases not matched to a gene: 7. The CDR3 length is 18 residues. The CDR3 region has the DNA TGCGCCAGCAGCCAAGATGCAACTAGCGGGGGAAACACAGATACGCAGTATTTT. Amino acid sequence: CASSQDATSGGNTDTQYF.

The table lists this clonotype with many counts. J is TRBJ2-3 and V is TRBV9; D tentatively reads TRBD1 or TRBD2 (5 bases each). The germline V and J ends were trimmed by 2 bases and 2 bases, with 9 bases remaining between them. This CDR3 spans 14 amino acids. Germline V CDR1 and CDR2: SGDLS, YYNGEE. The CDR3 bases are TGTGCCAGCAGCGTGGGGGACCTCACAGATACGCAGTATTTT. Its protein product is CASSVGDLTDTQYF.

The rearrangement uses TRBV3-1 and TRBJ2-3, with D unclear. Germline CDR1 and CDR2: LGHDT and YNNKEL (reference sequence). Trimming stripped 5 bases from V and 8 bases from J, with 23 bases between. This CDR3 comprises 16 residues. The CDR3 loop reads CASSGPGIFLAGTQYF. CDR3 bases: TGTGCCAGCAGCGGTCCTGGGATTTTTCTCGCAGGTACGCAGTATTTT.

The chain couples TRBV15 to TRBJ2-2; D is unclear. Looked up from germline, CDR1 is LNHNV and CDR2 is YYDKDF (reference sequence). The CDR3 runs to 19 residues. Trimming took 9 bases from V and 0 from J, leaving 26 bases between them. The CDR3 is CATQLLYQDARANTGELFF. CDR3 in DNA: TGTGCCACTCAACTCTTATACCAGGACGCTAGGGCGAACACCGGGGAGCTGTTTTTT. Filled out from reference TRBV15 and TRBJ2-2, the complete variable domain reads DAMVIQNPRYQVTQFGKPVTLSCSQTLNHNVMYWYQQKSSQAPKLLFHYYDKDFNNEADTPDNFQSRRPNTSFCFLDIRSPGLGDTAMYLCATQLLYQDARANTGELFFGEGSRLTVL.

This clonotype was recorded at least ten times. J is TRBJ1-4 and V is TRBV28, with D maybe TRBD1 (5 bases). From germline, CDR1 is MDHEN and CDR2 SYDVKM. V lost 2 bases, J lost 4 bases, and 11 bases lay in between. CDR3 length: 15 residues. The CDR3 DNA sequence: TGTGCCAGCAGTTTAGAAAAGGGGTTTAATGAAAAACTGTTTTTT. Amino acids: CASSLEKGFNEKLFF. The entire variable domain, with the rest obtained from reference TRBV28 and TRBJ1-4, is as follows: DVKVTQSSRYLVKRTGEKVFLECVQDMDHENMFWYRQDPGLGLRLIYFSYDVKMKEKGDIPEGYSVSREKKERFSLILESASTNQTSMYLCASSLEKGFNEKLFFGSGTQLSVL.

This clonotype has at least ten counts. The J gene is TRBJ1-2, the V gene TRBV12-3 or TRBV12-4; D possibly corresponds to TRBD1 (5 bases). V shed 6 bases and J shed 0 bases, with 8 bases lying between them. CDR3 length equals 13 residues. The CDR3 nucleotides are TGTGCCAGCAGCGACAGCCCTAACTATGGCTACACCTTC. Residues: CASSDSPNYGYTF.

At least ten counts were recorded for this clonotype. V is TRBV2 and J is TRBJ1-1, with D unclear. V was clipped by 6 bases and J by 5 bases, with 7 bases between them. CDR3 length: 11 residues. Germline values: CDR1 SNHLY, CDR2 FYNNEI. In DNA form, the CDR3 reads TGTGCCAGCAGACTGGGGACTGAAGCTTTCTTT. It encodes CASRLGTEAFF.

This clonotype was detected only once. This may come from a read error, since a much larger clone is one base off. The rearrangement uses TRBV9 and TRBJ1-2; maybe TRBD1 (5 bases). Germline V gene lookup returns CDR1 SGDLS and CDR2 YYNGEE. The CDR3 runs to 19 residues. The CDR3 coding sequence is TGTGACAGCAGCGTAGTAGGTGGGAAGGGGAGGGTTGTTGGCTATGGCTACACCTTC. As protein: CDSSVVGGKGRVVGYGYTF. The full variable domain, completed using reference TRBV9 and TRBJ1-2, is DSGVTQTPKHLITATGQRVTLRCSPRSGDLSVYWYQQSLDQGLQFLIQYYNGEERAKGNILERFSAQQFPDLHSELNLSSLELGDSALYFCDSSVVGGKGRVVGYGYTFGSGTRLTVV.

This clonotype was seen more than once but under ten times. The genes are TRBV4-3 and TRBJ2-3; 7 nucleotides agree with TRBD2. The CDR3 runs to 17 residues. Germline V gene data show CDR1 as LGHNA and CDR2 as YSLEER. V trimming: 0 bases; J trimming: 1 base; junction bases outside the gene matches: 7. CDR3 in DNA: TGCGCCAGCAGCCAAGATCGGCGGGGAGGGGGCACAGATACGCAGTATTTT. Encoded protein: CASSQDRRGGGTDTQYF.

This clonotype has only a few counts. The chain carries TRBV14 and TRBJ1-4; D might be TRBD1 (5 bases). This CDR3 has 15 amino acids. Germline-derived CDR1 and CDR2 are SGHDN and FVKESK. V lost 0 bases and J lost 5, with 10 bases in between. CDR3 nucleotide sequence: TGTGCCAGCAGCCAAGACGGGGGGGGGAATGAAAAACTGTTTTTT. Translating gives CASSQDGGGNEKLFF. The complete variable domain, with remaining parts taken from reference TRBV14 and TRBJ1-4, reads EAGVTQFPSHSVIEKGQTVTLRCDPISGHDNLYWYRRVMGKEIKFLLHFVKESKQDESGMPNNRFLAERTGGTYSTLKVQPAELEDSGVYFCASSQDGGGNEKLFFGSGTQLSVL.

V usage is TRBV5-3 and J usage is TRBJ1-1; D is uncertain. TRBV5-3 is reported as an ORF; its role is uncertain. The CDR3 consists of 13 residues. CDR3 sequence (DNA): TGTGGCAGCAGCTTGGAGATGAACACTGAAGCTTTCTTT. Amino acids: CGSSLEMNTEAFF.

In its sample, this clonotype was seen a few times. This sequence joins TRBV30 and TRBJ2-7; 7 nucleotides align to TRBD1. Germline CDR1 and CDR2: GTSNPN and SVGIG (reference sequence). The V gene end was trimmed by 2 bases and the J gene end by 9 bases; junction bases not matched to a gene: 7. The CDR3 extends over 12 amino acids. The CDR3 bases are TGTGCCTGGAGTCCGACAGGGATCGCGCAGTACTTC. Protein: CAWSPTGIAQYF.

J is TRBJ2-2 and V is TRBV19; D possibly matches TRBD1 or TRBD2 (5 bases each). Germline V gives CDR1 LNHDA, CDR2 SQIVND (reference sequence). Trimming removed 5 bases from V and 4 bases from J, with 20 bases in between. This CDR3 contains 17 residues. CDR3 protein: CASSLTPGRGATGELFF. CDR3 sequence (DNA): TGTGCCAGTAGTCTGACGCCGGGACGGGGTGCCACCGGGGAGCTGTTTTTT.

Only one count was recorded for this clonotype. A much larger clone is a single base away; this may be a read error. The V and J genes are TRBV15 and TRBJ2-4; 7 nucleotides align to TRBD1. CDR1 and CDR2 from the germline V gene are LNHNV and YYDKDF (reference sequence). The length of the CDR3 is 18 residues. The CDR3 sequence: CDTSRPIGTDKAKNIQYF. CDR3 sequence (DNA): TGTGACACCAGCAGACCAATTGGGACAGACAAAGCCAAAAACATTCAGTACTTC.

Remarks on this clonotype: A junction end diverges from the germline sequence, so it may reflect a read error. The chain links TRBV6-5 to TRBJ2-5; possibly TRBD2 for D (6 bases). The V gene's germline CDR1 is MNHEY and CDR2 SVGAGI. The CDR3 consists of 15 residues. CDR3 sequence: CAGSLTSGDEETQYF. CDR3 coding DNA: TGTGCCGGCAGTTTAACCTCGGGGGATGAAGAGACCCAGTACTTC.

The rearrangement links TRBV21-1 to TRBJ1-5. TRBV21-1 counts as a pseudogene. The CDR3 is 16 residues long. CDR3 loop: CASSGRRFRSDQPQHF. The CDR3 nucleotides are TGTGCCAGCAGCGGGAGACGGTTTAGAAGCGATCAGCCCCAGCATTTT.

A few counts support this clonotype. The chain carries TRBV6-5 and TRBJ1-2; TRBD1 matches at 9 bases. This CDR3 region has 14 residues. Germline CDR1 is MNHEY and CDR2 is SVGAGI. Trimming removed 6 bases from V and 4 bases from J; junction bases left unmatched: 6. In DNA form, the CDR3 reads TGTGCCAGCAGACCCGGGACAGGGCTCTATGGCTACACCTTC. Its protein product is CASRPGTGLYGYTF.